This TCR beta chain derives from a study of blood T cells in healthy people across ages. General study findings and limits: Relative to aged donors, long-lived donors carried more naive CD4+ cells and displayed higher diversity. A strong correlation was seen between TCR beta diversity and naive T cell percentage.

Turning to this clonotype: Its antigen is unidentified.

This CDR3 contains 15 residues. Investigators took about 9.1 milliliters of peripheral blood from every donor. A sample-barcoded 5' primer and a J-beta primer mix were used in a second PCR of roughly 6 to 11 cycles. Through a template-switch adaptor with 12 random nucleotides, each cDNA molecule received a tag. A single record per CDR3 protein comes from TCRdb applying MiXCR to the 5' RACE reads. This table holds about 690,000 distinct CDR3 sequences, approximately 40% found once. The chain carries TRBV21-1 and TRBJ1-2; TRBD1, as called in the table, went unchecked against the DNA. TRBV21-1 represents a pseudogene. The sequencing sample was made of blood. The TCR sequence derives from a man older than 75 in good health. The CDR3 spells CASSNRDREVYGYTF. The CDR3 DNA reads as TGTGCCAGCAGCAATCGGGACAGGGAAGTCTATGGCTACACCTTC.